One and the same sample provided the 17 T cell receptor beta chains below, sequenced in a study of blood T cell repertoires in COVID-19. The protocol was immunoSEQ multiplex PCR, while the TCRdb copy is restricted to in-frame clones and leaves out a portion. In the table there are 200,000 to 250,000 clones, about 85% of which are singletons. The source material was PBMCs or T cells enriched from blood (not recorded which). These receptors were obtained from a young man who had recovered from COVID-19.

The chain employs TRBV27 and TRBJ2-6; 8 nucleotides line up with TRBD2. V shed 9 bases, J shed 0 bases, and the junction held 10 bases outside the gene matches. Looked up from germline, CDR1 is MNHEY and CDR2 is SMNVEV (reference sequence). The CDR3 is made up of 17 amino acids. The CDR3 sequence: CASRGGQTFSGANVLTF. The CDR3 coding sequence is TGTGCCAGTCGGGGGGGGCAGACGTTCTCTGGGGCCAACGTCCTGACTTTC.

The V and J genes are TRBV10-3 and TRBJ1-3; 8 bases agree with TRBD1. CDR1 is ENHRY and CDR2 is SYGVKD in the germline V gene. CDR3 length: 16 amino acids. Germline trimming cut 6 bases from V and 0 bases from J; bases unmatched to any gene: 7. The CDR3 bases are TGTGCCATCAGGGAAACGACAGGGGACTCTGGAAACACCATATATTTT. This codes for CAIRETTGDSGNTIYF.

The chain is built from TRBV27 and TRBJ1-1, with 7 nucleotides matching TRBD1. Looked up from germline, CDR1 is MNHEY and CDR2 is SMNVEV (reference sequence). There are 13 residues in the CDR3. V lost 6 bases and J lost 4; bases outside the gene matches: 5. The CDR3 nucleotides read TGTGCCAGCAGGATGGACAGGTCCACTGAAGCTTTCTTT. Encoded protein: CASRMDRSTEAFF.

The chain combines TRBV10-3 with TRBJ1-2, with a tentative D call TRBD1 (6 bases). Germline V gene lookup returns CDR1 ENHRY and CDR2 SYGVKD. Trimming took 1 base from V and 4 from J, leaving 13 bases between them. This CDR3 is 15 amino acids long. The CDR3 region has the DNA TGTGCCATCAGTGAGTACCTGCAACAGGGCTATGGCTACACCTTC. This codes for CAISEYLQQGYGYTF.

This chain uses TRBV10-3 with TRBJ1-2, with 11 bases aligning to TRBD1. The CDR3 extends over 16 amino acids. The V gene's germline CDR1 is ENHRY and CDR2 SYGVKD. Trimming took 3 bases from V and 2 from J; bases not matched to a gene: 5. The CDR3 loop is CAISDWTGGFNYGYTF. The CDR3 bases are TGTGCCATCAGTGACTGGACAGGGGGCTTCAACTATGGCTACACCTTC.

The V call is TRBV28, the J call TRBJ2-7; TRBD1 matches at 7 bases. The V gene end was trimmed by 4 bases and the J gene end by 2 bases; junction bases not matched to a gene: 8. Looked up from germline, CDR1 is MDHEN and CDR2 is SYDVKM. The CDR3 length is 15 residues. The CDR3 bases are TGTGCCAGCAGTTCTGGGACAGCGAGTACCTACGAGCAGTACTTC. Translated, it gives CASSSGTASTYEQYF.

DNA of the CDR3: TGTGCCAGCAGCCTTCCAATGAACACTGAAGCTTTCTTT. Translated: CASSLPMNTEAFF. The V gene is TRBV3-1 (or the pseudogene TRBV3-2), the J gene TRBJ1-1; D is unclear. V was cut by 4 bases and J by 0 bases, with 6 bases left in between. Germline loops: CDR1 LGHDT, CDR2 YNNKEL (reference sequence). The CDR3 totals 13 residues.

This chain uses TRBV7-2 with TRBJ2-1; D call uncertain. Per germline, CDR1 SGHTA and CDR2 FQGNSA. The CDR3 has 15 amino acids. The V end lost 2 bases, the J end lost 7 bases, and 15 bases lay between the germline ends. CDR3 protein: CASSLPQSVVNEQFF. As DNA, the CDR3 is TGTGCCAGCAGCTTACCCCAATCGGTGGTTAATGAGCAGTTCTTC. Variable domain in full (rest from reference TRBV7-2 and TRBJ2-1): GAGVSQSPSNKVTEKGKDVELRCDPISGHTALYWYRQSLGQGLEFLIYFQGNSAPDKSGLPSDRFSAERTGGSVSTLTIQRTQQEDSAVYLCASSLPQSVVNEQFFGPGTRLTVL.

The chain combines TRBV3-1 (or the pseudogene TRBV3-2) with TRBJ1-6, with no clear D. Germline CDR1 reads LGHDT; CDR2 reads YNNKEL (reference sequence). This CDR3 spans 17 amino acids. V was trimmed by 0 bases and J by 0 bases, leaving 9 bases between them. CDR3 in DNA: TGTGCCAGCAGCCAAGATTTCTTGAGCTCCTATAATTCACCCCTCCACTTT. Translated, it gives CASSQDFLSSYNSPLHF.

For the CDR3, the DNA is TGCGCCAGCAGCCAAGAAGGGCAGGGGGCATCGGATACTGAAGCTTTCTTT. This encodes CASSQEGQGASDTEAFF. The chain recombines TRBV4-3 with TRBJ1-1; 8 bases match TRBD1. This CDR3 is built from 17 residues. Unmatched junction bases numbered 11, after V lost 0 bases and J lost 5 bases. The germline V gene has CDR1 LGHNA and CDR2 YSLEER.

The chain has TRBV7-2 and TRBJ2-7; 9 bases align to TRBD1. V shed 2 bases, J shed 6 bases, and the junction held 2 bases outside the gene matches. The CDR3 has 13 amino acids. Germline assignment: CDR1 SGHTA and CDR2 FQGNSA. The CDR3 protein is CASSLTGGGEQYF. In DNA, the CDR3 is TGTGCCAGCAGCTTAACAGGGGGCGGCGAGCAGTACTTC. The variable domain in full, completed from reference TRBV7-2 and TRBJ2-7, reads GAGVSQSPSNKVTEKGKDVELRCDPISGHTALYWYRQSLGQGLEFLIYFQGNSAPDKSGLPSDRFSAERTGGSVSTLTIQRTQQEDSAVYLCASSLTGGGEQYFGPGTRLTVT.

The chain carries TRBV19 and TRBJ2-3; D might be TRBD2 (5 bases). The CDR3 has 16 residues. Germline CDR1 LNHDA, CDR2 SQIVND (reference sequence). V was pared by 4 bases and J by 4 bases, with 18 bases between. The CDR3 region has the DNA TGTGCCAGTAGTACCCCTCGGGGTTCTCTCCCAGATACGCAGTATTTT. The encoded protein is CASSTPRGSLPDTQYF.

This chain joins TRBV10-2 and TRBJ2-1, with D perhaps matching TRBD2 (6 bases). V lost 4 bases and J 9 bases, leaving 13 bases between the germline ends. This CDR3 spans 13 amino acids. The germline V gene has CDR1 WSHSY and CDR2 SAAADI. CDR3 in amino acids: CASSAAGGSEQFF. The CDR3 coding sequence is TGCGCCAGCAGTGCCGCCGGAGGGAGTGAGCAGTTCTTC.

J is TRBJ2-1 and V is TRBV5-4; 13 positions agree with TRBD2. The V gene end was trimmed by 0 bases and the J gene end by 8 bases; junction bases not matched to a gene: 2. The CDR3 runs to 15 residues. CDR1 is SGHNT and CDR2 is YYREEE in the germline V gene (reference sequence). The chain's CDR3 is CASSLDTSGRDEQFF. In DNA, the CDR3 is TGTGCCAGCAGCTTGGATACTAGCGGGAGGGATGAGCAGTTCTTC.

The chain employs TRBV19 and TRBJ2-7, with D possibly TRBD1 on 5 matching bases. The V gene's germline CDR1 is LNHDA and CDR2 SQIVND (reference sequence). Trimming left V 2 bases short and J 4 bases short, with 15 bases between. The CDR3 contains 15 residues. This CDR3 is CASSIKGLDPYEQYF. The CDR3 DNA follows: TGTGCCAGTAGTATAAAGGGGCTGGATCCGTACGAGCAGTACTTC.

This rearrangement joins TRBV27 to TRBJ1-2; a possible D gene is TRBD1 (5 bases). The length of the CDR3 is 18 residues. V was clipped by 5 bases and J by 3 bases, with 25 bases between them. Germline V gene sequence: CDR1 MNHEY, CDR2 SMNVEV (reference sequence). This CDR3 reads CASSLLGAFRGRDYGYTF. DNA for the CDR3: TGTGCCAGCAGTCTATTAGGCGCTTTTAGGGGCAGGGACTATGGCTACACCTTC.

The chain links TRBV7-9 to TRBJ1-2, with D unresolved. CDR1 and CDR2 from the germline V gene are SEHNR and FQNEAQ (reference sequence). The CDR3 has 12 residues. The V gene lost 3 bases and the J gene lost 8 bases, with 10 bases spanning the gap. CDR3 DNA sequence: TGTGCCAGCAGCTTTAAGGAGGTCGGCTACACCTTC. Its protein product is CASSFKEVGYTF.